Below are 8 T cell receptor beta chains sequenced from a single sample in a study of human T cells and chemical hapten exposure. In TCRdb, the RACE reads were re-called with MiXCR into one record per CDR3 protein. The sample lists around 360,000 distinct CDR3 sequences, about 6.9% occurring once. Indicated time point: patch test 2, 6 weeks after DPC sensitization. The sample's treatment: therapeutic diphenylcyclopropenone sensitization with weekly scalp DPC. The sample here was whole blood, taken in connection with sensitization to the hapten diphenylcyclopropenone (DPC). The receptors here all came from a woman under 30 with alopecia areata. Some clones in this sample may be carry-over from other donors' samples.

The table lists this clonotype with many counts. The V call is TRBV20-1, the J call TRBJ1-5; tentative D call: TRBD1 (6 bases). Trimming left V 0 bases short and J 4 bases short, with 10 bases between. This CDR3 has 14 residues. Germline V gives CDR1 DFQATT, CDR2 SNEGSKA (reference sequence). CDR3: CSARDRTENQPQHF. In nucleotides, the CDR3 is TGCAGTGCTAGAGATCGGACAGAAAATCAGCCCCAGCATTTT.

This clonotype was seen many times. J is TRBJ2-5 and V is TRBV4-3; weak D call: TRBD2 (7 bases). CDR1 and CDR2 from the germline V gene are LGHNA and YSLEER. The CDR3 is 17 residues long. V gave up 0 bases and J gave up 5 bases, with 19 bases separating them. The CDR3 DNA reads as TGCGCCAGCAGCCAAGAGTGGACAGCGGGGTCTGGTGAGACCCAGTACTTC. As protein: CASSQEWTAGSGETQYF.

This clonotype was seen a few times. This chain uses TRBV20-1 with TRBJ1-2, with D unclear. CDR1 DFQATT and CDR2 SNEGSKA come from the germline V gene (reference sequence). The CDR3 spans 13 residues. V lost 0 bases and J 2 bases, leaving 7 bases between the germline ends. As DNA, the CDR3 is TGCAGTGCTAGAGATCTGCGGAACTATGGCTACACCTTC. As protein: CSARDLRNYGYTF.

This clonotype was counted many times. This chain connects TRBV12-3 or TRBV12-4 to TRBJ1-1; D perhaps matches TRBD1 (5 bases). With 3 bases removed from V and 7 bases from J, the gap between germline ends came to 12 bases. The CDR3 consists of 13 residues. The CDR3 spells CASSFRWGGEAFF. As DNA, the CDR3 is TGTGCCAGCAGTTTTCGGTGGGGGGGTGAAGCTTTCTTT.

The table lists this clonotype with many counts. The gene calls are TRBV4-3 and TRBJ2-7; D uncertain. Germline CDR1 is LGHNA and CDR2 is YSLEER. V lost 1 base to trimming and J lost 7 bases, with 11 bases between them. The CDR3 totals 13 residues. The CDR3 DNA reads TGCGCCAGCAGCCAAGTTACAGCTGGGGAGCAGTACTTC. Translation: CASSQVTAGEQYF.

This clonotype has a handful of counts. The J gene is TRBJ2-6, the V gene TRBV25-1; perhaps TRBD2 as D (5 bases). CDR3 length equals 21 residues. V lost 2 bases, J lost 0 bases, and 23 bases lay in between. Germline V gives CDR1 MGHDK, CDR2 SYGVNS. The CDR3 DNA follows: TGTGCCAGCAGTGAAAGTGTAAGCGAGGAAGGGAGTTCCTCTGGGGCCAACGTCCTGACTTTC. Amino acids: CASSESVSEEGSSSGANVLTF.

This clonotype was recorded at least ten times. This sequence joins TRBV10-3 and TRBJ2-2; the D is unclear. Between the trimmed V and J ends, which lost 11 bases and 0 bases, there was a span of 10 bases. The CDR3 has 13 residues. In germline, CDR1 is ENHRY, CDR2 SYGVKD. The CDR3: CALRAANTGELFF. The DNA of the CDR3 is TGTGCCCTTAGGGCGGCGAACACCGGGGAGCTGTTTTTT.

This clonotype was found a few times. The chain employs TRBV12-3 or TRBV12-4 and TRBJ2-5; 11 bases line up with TRBD2. V lost 8 bases, J lost 5 bases, and 7 bases stayed unmatched. The CDR3 covers 14 residues. CDR3 sequence reads: CASSLSGGEETQYF. The CDR3 DNA follows: TGTGCCAGCTCCCTTAGCGGGGGGGAGGAGACCCAGTACTTC.